This passage covers 13 T cell receptor beta chains from one sample sequenced in a study of PD-1 blockade in classical Hodgkin lymphoma. The assay was immunoSEQ multiplex PCR, and TCRdb's table has in-frame clones only and misses some. The profile shows about 40,000 clones, 87% of them singletons. Following autologous stem cell transplantation, relapse occurred in every patient, and exposure to brentuximab vedotin varied. The sequencing used peripheral blood mononuclear cells (PBMCs), collected at baseline. The receptors were sampled from a human donor with classical Hodgkin lymphoma.

V is TRBV7-7 and J is TRBJ2-3; 14 positions agree with TRBD2. The CDR3 spans 16 residues. The germline V gene encodes CDR1 SSHAT and CDR2 FNYEAQ (reference sequence). J lost 7 bases, V lost 1 base, and 4 bases had no gene match. The CDR3 region is CASSLGLAGGPYTQYF. CDR3 nucleotides: TGTGCCAGCAGCTTAGGACTAGCGGGAGGGCCTTATACGCAGTATTTT. The whole variable domain, remainder taken from reference TRBV7-7 and TRBJ2-3, is GAGVSQSPRYKVTKRGQDVTLRCDPISSHATLYWYQQALGQGPEFLTYFNYEAQPDKSGLPSDRFSAERPEGSISTLTIQRTEQRDSAMYRCASSLGLAGGPYTQYFGPGTRLTVL.

The gene calls are TRBV5-1 and TRBJ1-1, with D maybe TRBD1 (5 bases). Trimming shortened V by 2 bases and J by 0 bases, and 8 bases separated the two germline ends. Germline V lookup: CDR1 SGHRS, CDR2 YFSETQ. The CDR3 length is 14 residues. The CDR3: CASSLQAMNTEAFF. Written as DNA, the CDR3 is TGCGCCAGCAGCTTACAGGCTATGAACACTGAAGCTTTCTTT.

The chain recombines TRBV28 with TRBJ1-2, with D maybe TRBD1 (5 bases). Between the trimmed V and J ends, which lost 6 bases and 3 bases, there was a span of 11 bases. This CDR3 has 13 residues. The germline CDR1 and CDR2 sequences are MDHEN and SYDVKM. The CDR3 DNA reads TGTGCCAGCAGCCCGACAGATCACTATGGCTACACCTTC. Translated, it gives CASSPTDHYGYTF.

The chain recombines TRBV18 with TRBJ1-1; no clear D. In germline, CDR1 is KGHSH, CDR2 LQKENI. The CDR3 is 13 amino acids. The V gene lost 6 bases and the J gene lost 0 bases, with 8 bases spanning the gap. DNA of the CDR3: TGTGCCAGCTCCCTGGACCTGAACACTGAAGCTTTCTTT. This encodes CASSLDLNTEAFF.

The rearrangement uses TRBV10-3 and TRBJ2-2; D remains ambiguous. Germline CDR1 ENHRY, CDR2 SYGVKD. V was trimmed by 6 bases and J by 6 bases, leaving 5 bases between them. The CDR3 consists of 11 residues. This CDR3 is CAISRPGELFF. The CDR3 DNA sequence: TGTGCCATCAGCCGACCCGGGGAGCTGTTTTTT.

J is TRBJ1-3 and V is TRBV11-3, with 10 nucleotides matching TRBD1. With 4 bases clipped from V and 4 bases from J, the junction kept 10 bases outside the gene matches. Germline CDR1 is SGHNT and CDR2 is YENEEA. CDR3 length: 17 amino acids. The CDR3 loop reads CASSWGRPGQGGNTIYF. CDR3 DNA sequence: TGTGCCAGCAGCTGGGGAAGACCGGGACAGGGGGGAAACACCATATATTTT.

This chain links TRBV6-4 with TRBJ1-1, with D maybe TRBD1 (5 bases). The CDR3 runs to 14 residues. Per the germline V gene, CDR1 is MRHNA and CDR2 is SNTAGT. V was trimmed by 6 bases and J by 6 bases, leaving 17 bases between them. The CDR3 is CASRSRVLKPEAFF. CDR3 coding DNA: TGTGCCAGCAGATCCAGGGTGTTAAAGCCTGAAGCTTTCTTT.

This clone was seen once. This chain joins TRBV2 and TRBJ1-4; 9 positions match TRBD1. The CDR3 extends over 15 amino acids. With V trimmed by 6 bases and J by 5 bases, 7 bases remained unmatched. In germline, CDR1 is SNHLY, CDR2 FYNNEI. The CDR3 loop is CASRPTGGRNEKLFF. The CDR3 nucleotides are TGTGCCAGCAGACCCACAGGGGGCAGGAATGAAAAACTGTTTTTT.

V usage is TRBV28 and J usage is TRBJ2-7, with TRBD2 matching 9 bases. Germline values: CDR1 MDHEN, CDR2 SYDVKM. J gave up 4 bases and V 3 bases, and 1 base lay outside the gene matches. This CDR3 comprises 13 residues. CDR3 nucleotides: TGTGCCAGCAGTTTTGCGGGAGGGTACGAGCAGTACTTC. Amino acid sequence: CASSFAGGYEQYF.

The chain carries TRBV6-5 and TRBJ1-5; tentative D call: TRBD1 (6 bases). There are 15 residues in the CDR3. Trimming took 6 bases from V and 4 from J, leaving 16 bases between them. CDR1 MNHEY and CDR2 SVGAGI come from the germline V gene. The CDR3 here is CASSPPGQTNQPQHF. In nucleotides, the CDR3 is TGTGCCAGCAGCCCCCCCGGACAGACGAATCAGCCCCAGCATTTT.

The chain employs TRBV10-3 and TRBJ2-1; 9 bases line up with TRBD1. The germline V gene encodes CDR1 ENHRY and CDR2 SYGVKD. The trim removed 3 bases at V and 4 bases at J, leaving 1 base unmatched. The CDR3 is 14 residues long. The CDR3 loop is CAISEQGAYNEQFF. The CDR3 DNA is TGTGCCATCAGTGAACAGGGGGCTTACAATGAGCAGTTCTTC.

The gene calls are TRBV5-4 and TRBJ2-1, with D possibly called TRBD1 or TRBD2 (5 bases each). The CDR3 extends over 12 amino acids. V was trimmed by 4 bases and J by 8 bases, leaving 10 bases between them. Per the germline V gene, CDR1 is SGHNT and CDR2 is YYREEE (reference sequence). The CDR3 DNA reads as TGTGCCAGCAGCGGGACCAGCTATGAGCAGTTCTTC. This sequence encodes CASSGTSYEQFF.

The V and J genes are TRBV7-3 and TRBJ2-5; no clear D. The CDR3 runs to 15 residues. Germline V gene sequence: CDR1 SGHTA, CDR2 FQGTGA. V was pared by 5 bases and J by 1 base, with 14 bases between. This chain's CDR3 is CASSPILSFQETQYF. The CDR3 DNA follows: TGTGCCAGCAGCCCGATCCTGTCCTTCCAAGAGACCCAGTACTTC.